This record looks at one TCR beta chain sequence and its context. Germline loops: CDR1 MNHEY, CDR2 SVGAGI. With 10 bases removed from V and 1 base from J, the gap between germline ends came to 13 bases. The CDR3 is 13 residues long. This specimen comes from a study of tumor-infiltrating lymphocytes in primary liver carcinoma. The wider study: Each participant had primary liver carcinoma, and surgical resection was the treatment.

With a constant-region primer, TCR beta cDNA was made from approximately 520 ng of total RNA. The TCR beta library was amplified through three nested multiplex PCR rounds in a modified ARM-PCR procedure. PCR rounds one and two used TRBV1-TRBV30 forward primers with a C-beta reverse primer for about 11 cycles each. TCRdb re-analysed the multiplex PCR reads in MiXCR, keeping a single row per CDR3 protein. Of some 190,000 distinct CDR3 sequences detected, approximately 60% appear once; the ten largest clones hold about 70%. Researchers drew blood RNA from unsorted whole blood and extracted germline DNA as well. There were only treatment-naive patients, all with chronic HBV infection.

The chain carries TRBV6-5 and TRBJ1-1; TRBD1 is a possible D gene (6 bases). The sequence derives from a man between 40 and 49 years old with primary liver carcinoma and hepatitis B virus infection. Sequencing was carried out using peripheral blood. The CDR3 region is CATKGDPNTEAFF. The DNA of the CDR3 is TGTGCCACCAAGGGGGACCCGAACACTGAAGCTTTCTTT.